A selection of T cell receptor beta chains follows, all from one sample in a study of blood T cell repertoires in COVID-19. Clones were sequenced by immunoSEQ multiplex PCR, and TCRdb holds only the in-frame ones, with some missing. The repertoire holds roughly 120,000 clones, with less than 95% as singletons. The sequenced sample consisted of peripheral blood. The receptors derive from a human donor with active COVID-19. The donor label of this sample is uncertain. Each CDR3 is given with its conserved first and last residue. Each record gives: clone size, J gene, V gene, D gene, CDR3 DNA, CDR3 protein. A D gene is named only where the DNA matches it firmly. Not all rows give a size; the values are once, few, many and, for expanded clones, a class.

abundance: NA; j_gene: TRBJ2-1; v_gene: TRBV21-1; d_gene: NA; CDR3nt: TGTGCCAGCAGCAAAGCGCGCGCTAGCGGGGGGGACACGAACTCTGCAAGCTCCTACAATGAGCAGTTCTTC; CDR3aa: CASSKARASGGDTNSASSYNEQFF
abundance: NA; j_gene: TRBJ2-2; v_gene: TRBV30; d_gene: NA; CDR3nt: TGTGCCTGGGAGGCCTTCACCGGGGAGCTGTTTTTT; CDR3aa: CAWEAFTGELFF
abundance: NA; j_gene: TRBJ1-4; v_gene: TRBV28; d_gene: NA; CDR3nt: TGTGCCACCCTGGTCCTGGGGGCGGAAAAACTGTTTTTT; CDR3aa: CATLVLGAEKLFF
abundance: once; j_gene: TRBJ2-7; v_gene: TRBV30; d_gene: TRBD1; CDR3nt: TGTGCCTGGACCCAAAAAAACAGGGGGAGCTCCTACGAGCAGTACTTC; CDR3aa: CAWTQKNRGSSYEQYF
abundance: NA; j_gene: TRBJ2-3; v_gene: TRBV6-5; d_gene: TRBD1; CDR3nt: TGTGCCAGCAGGGTAGACAGGGTCGGCACAGATACGCAGTATTTT; CDR3aa: CASRVDRVGTDTQYF
abundance: NA; j_gene: TRBJ2-1; v_gene: TRBV19; d_gene: TRBD2; CDR3nt: TGTGCCAGTAGTACAACCCCACTAGCGGACTCCTACAATGAGCAGTTCTTC; CDR3aa: CASSTTPLADSYNEQFF
abundance: NA; j_gene: TRBJ2-3; v_gene: TRBV19; d_gene: NA; CDR3nt: TGTGCCAGTAGTATAGATCTCCTAGCCCCAGATACGCAGTATTTT; CDR3aa: CASSIDLLAPDTQYF
abundance: NA; j_gene: TRBJ2-7; v_gene: TRBV27; d_gene: TRBD2; CDR3nt: TGTGCCAGCAGAAAACGACTAGCGGCGCTCGACGAGCAGTACTTC; CDR3aa: CASRKRLAALDEQYF
abundance: few; j_gene: TRBJ2-1; v_gene: TRBV5-1; d_gene: TRBD1; CDR3nt: TGCGCCAGCAGTAAGGACAGGGGGCAATACAATGAGCAGTTCTTC; CDR3aa: CASSKDRGQYNEQFF
abundance: medium-sized; j_gene: TRBJ2-1; v_gene: TRBV4-1; d_gene: TRBD2; CDR3nt: TGCGCCAGCAGCCAGACGGGGGGCTCCTACAATGAGCAGTTCTTC; CDR3aa: CASSQTGGSYNEQFF
abundance: NA; j_gene: TRBJ1-1; v_gene: TRBV4-3; d_gene: NA; CDR3nt: TGCGCCAGCAGCCAGGACGGGACTCTTCCGAACACTGAAGCTTTCTTT; CDR3aa: CASSQDGTLPNTEAFF
abundance: NA; j_gene: TRBJ2-7; v_gene: TRBV6-5; d_gene: NA; CDR3nt: TGTGCCAGCAGTTACACGGGGAACGGTTACGAGCAGTACTTC; CDR3aa: CASSYTGNGYEQYF
abundance: NA; j_gene: TRBJ2-5; v_gene: TRBV6-2/TRBV6-3; d_gene: NA; CDR3nt: TGTGCCAGCAGTTTATTAGAGACCCAGTACTTC; CDR3aa: CASSLLETQYF
abundance: NA; j_gene: TRBJ2-7; v_gene: TRBV6-5; d_gene: TRBD1; CDR3nt: TGTGCCAGCAGGAGGACAGGGGGCTCCTACGAGCAGTACTTC; CDR3aa: CASRRTGGSYEQYF
abundance: NA; j_gene: TRBJ1-5; v_gene: TRBV6-2/TRBV6-3; d_gene: NA; CDR3nt: TGTGCCAGCAGTTACGAATATAATCGAGTGCGGAGACAGCCCCAGCATTTT; CDR3aa: CASSYEYNRVRRQPQHF
abundance: NA; j_gene: TRBJ1-2; v_gene: TRBV28; d_gene: TRBD1; CDR3nt: TGTGCCAGCATACAGGGGGCATATGGCTACACCTTC; CDR3aa: CASIQGAYGYTF
abundance: NA; j_gene: TRBJ2-5; v_gene: TRBV7-2; d_gene: NA; CDR3nt: TGTGCCAGCAGCTTAGGACGGCGGGAGACCCAGTACTTC; CDR3aa: CASSLGRRETQYF
abundance: NA; j_gene: TRBJ1-5; v_gene: TRBV30; d_gene: NA; CDR3nt: TGTGCCTGGAGTGTACTCGGGTCGGAGCCCCAGCATTTT; CDR3aa: CAWSVLGSEPQHF
abundance: NA; j_gene: TRBJ2-7; v_gene: TRBV5-5; d_gene: NA; CDR3nt: TGTGCCAGCAGCTTTGGGCCAGGGGGAGGCGAGCAGTACTTC; CDR3aa: CASSFGPGGGEQYF
abundance: NA; j_gene: TRBJ2-3; v_gene: TRBV7-6; d_gene: NA; CDR3nt: TGTGCCAGCAGCCCTCGCCTCCCGGGATCCCTGAGAGATACGCAGTATTTT; CDR3aa: CASSPRLPGSLRDTQYF
abundance: NA; j_gene: TRBJ2-7; v_gene: TRBV10-1; d_gene: NA; CDR3nt: TGCGCCAACGACCCGGGACTCCCCTACGAGCAGTACTTC; CDR3aa: CANDPGLPYEQYF
abundance: NA; j_gene: TRBJ2-2; v_gene: TRBV11-2; d_gene: TRBD1; CDR3nt: TGTGCCAGCAGACTTCAGGGGGCAACCGGGGAGCTGTTTTTT; CDR3aa: CASRLQGATGELFF
abundance: NA; j_gene: TRBJ1-5; v_gene: TRBV7-2; d_gene: NA; CDR3nt: TGTGCCAGCAGGAGGACATCGAGTCAGCCCCAGCATTTT; CDR3aa: CASRRTSSQPQHF
abundance: NA; j_gene: TRBJ1-6; v_gene: TRBV6-2/TRBV6-3; d_gene: NA; CDR3nt: TGTGCCAGCAGTTACGACAGCCTTAAGAGATCACCCCTCCACTTT; CDR3aa: CASSYDSLKRSPLHF
abundance: NA; j_gene: TRBJ2-3; v_gene: TRBV4-1; d_gene: NA; CDR3nt: TGCGCCAGCAGCCAGCCTAGCATGAGCACAGATACGCAGTATTTT; CDR3aa: CASSQPSMSTDTQYF
abundance: NA; j_gene: TRBJ1-6; v_gene: TRBV6-5; d_gene: TRBD1; CDR3nt: TGTGCCAGCACCAGGGACAGGGTTGAAAACTCACCCCTCCACTTT; CDR3aa: CASTRDRVENSPLHF
abundance: NA; j_gene: TRBJ2-7; v_gene: TRBV4-1; d_gene: TRBD1; CDR3nt: TGCGCCAGCAGCCAAGATATGAGGACAGGGTCCTACGAGCAGTACTTC; CDR3aa: CASSQDMRTGSYEQYF
abundance: NA; j_gene: TRBJ1-5; v_gene: TRBV6-5; d_gene: NA; CDR3nt: TGTGCCAGCAGTTACTCGGGGCCGGATCAGCCCCAGCATTTT; CDR3aa: CASSYSGPDQPQHF
abundance: NA; j_gene: TRBJ2-5; v_gene: TRBV18; d_gene: NA; CDR3nt: TGTGCCAGCTCACCCCCTGCGGATCGAGAGACCCAGTACTTC; CDR3aa: CASSPPADRETQYF
abundance: NA; j_gene: TRBJ1-1; v_gene: TRBV10-1; d_gene: NA; CDR3nt: TGCGCCAGCAGACCCAAAACAGGAGCTCCGAAGGGGAACACTGAAGCTTTCTTT; CDR3aa: CASRPKTGAPKGNTEAFF
abundance: NA; j_gene: TRBJ2-4; v_gene: TRBV19; d_gene: NA; CDR3nt: TGTGCCAGTAGTATTGCAGGGGTTGTGGCCAAAAACATTCAGTACTTC; CDR3aa: CASSIAGVVAKNIQYF
abundance: NA; j_gene: TRBJ2-1; v_gene: TRBV12-5; d_gene: TRBD2; CDR3nt: TGTGCTAGTGGTTTGCCCAAACCCGAGGGTAGCGGGACCGAGCAGTTCTTC; CDR3aa: CASGLPKPEGSGTEQFF
abundance: NA; j_gene: TRBJ2-3; v_gene: TRBV5-1; d_gene: TRBD2; CDR3nt: TGCGCCAGCAGCTCCGGGTTGCTAGCGGGGGGGCCGAGTATCACAGATACGCAGTATTTT; CDR3aa: CASSSGLLAGGPSITDTQYF
abundance: NA; j_gene: TRBJ1-2; v_gene: TRBV28; d_gene: NA; CDR3nt: TGTGCCAGCAGTTTGCAAGGGGCGATTAATGGCTACACCTTC; CDR3aa: CASSLQGAINGYTF
abundance: NA; j_gene: TRBJ1-1; v_gene: TRBV5-1; d_gene: NA; CDR3nt: TGCGCCAGCAGGAGGGAGGGAATGAACACTGAAGCTTTCTTT; CDR3aa: CASRREGMNTEAFF
abundance: NA; j_gene: TRBJ1-5; v_gene: TRBV7-8; d_gene: TRBD1; CDR3nt: TGTGCCAGCAGCCGCTACCGGCAGGGGGATCAGCCCCAGCATTTT; CDR3aa: CASSRYRQGDQPQHF
abundance: NA; j_gene: TRBJ1-2; v_gene: TRBV7-9; d_gene: TRBD1; CDR3nt: TGTGCCAGCAGCTTAGCGCCAGGGGGATATAGCTATGGCTACACCTTC; CDR3aa: CASSLAPGGYSYGYTF
abundance: NA; j_gene: TRBJ1-1; v_gene: TRBV9; d_gene: NA; CDR3nt: TGTGCCAGCAGCACACAAATTAACACTGAAGCTTTCTTT; CDR3aa: CASSTQINTEAFF
abundance: NA; j_gene: TRBJ2-7; v_gene: TRBV30; d_gene: NA; CDR3nt: TGTGCCTGGGCTCTTACAAGCTACGAGCAGTACTTC; CDR3aa: CAWALTSYEQYF
abundance: NA; j_gene: TRBJ2-5; v_gene: TRBV7-2; d_gene: TRBD2; CDR3nt: TGTGCCAGCAGCTTAGGCGGGGGGGGAGAGACCCAGTACTTC; CDR3aa: CASSLGGGGETQYF
abundance: NA; j_gene: TRBJ2-5; v_gene: TRBV5-1; d_gene: NA; CDR3nt: TGCGCCAGCAGCTTGGGGGGGACTTTTACCTGGGAGACCCAGTACTTC; CDR3aa: CASSLGGTFTWETQYF
abundance: NA; j_gene: TRBJ2-2; v_gene: TRBV5-4; d_gene: TRBD2; CDR3nt: TGTGCCAGCAGCGTAACGACGGGGGGGACCGGGGAGCTGTTTTTT; CDR3aa: CASSVTTGGTGELFF
abundance: NA; j_gene: TRBJ1-1; v_gene: TRBV6-6; d_gene: NA; CDR3nt: TGTGCCAGCAGTTACTCGACAGTTAACACTGAAGCTTTCTTT; CDR3aa: CASSYSTVNTEAFF
abundance: few; j_gene: TRBJ1-2; v_gene: TRBV4-3; d_gene: TRBD1; CDR3nt: TGCGCCAGCAGCCAAGATAATACAGGGGAGTACTATGGCTACACCTTC; CDR3aa: CASSQDNTGEYYGYTF
abundance: NA; j_gene: TRBJ2-3; v_gene: TRBV25-1; d_gene: TRBD2; CDR3nt: TGTGCCAGCAGCCCAGGGCGGGGGGTTAGCACAGATACGCAGTATTTT; CDR3aa: CASSPGRGVSTDTQYF
abundance: NA; j_gene: TRBJ2-7; v_gene: TRBV7-2; d_gene: TRBD1; CDR3nt: TGTGCCAGCAGCACTTCGACAGGGGGCTACGAGCAGTACTTC; CDR3aa: CASSTSTGGYEQYF
abundance: NA; j_gene: TRBJ1-5; v_gene: TRBV4-1; d_gene: TRBD1; CDR3nt: TGCGCCAGCAGCCTACAGGGGGTTGGGCAGCCCCAGCATTTT; CDR3aa: CASSLQGVGQPQHF
abundance: NA; j_gene: TRBJ2-1; v_gene: TRBV7-9; d_gene: TRBD2; CDR3nt: TGTGCCAGCAGCTTAAGCGGCGGGGGGGCATACAATGAGCAGTTCTTC; CDR3aa: CASSLSGGGAYNEQFF
abundance: NA; j_gene: TRBJ2-3; v_gene: TRBV5-1; d_gene: TRBD2; CDR3nt: TGCGCCAGCAGCTTCTTTACTAGCGGGGGGGCTGCAGATACGCAGTATTTT; CDR3aa: CASSFFTSGGAADTQYF
abundance: once; j_gene: TRBJ2-3; v_gene: TRBV2; d_gene: TRBD1; CDR3nt: TGTGCCAGCTTTGACCCGGGACAGGGAGGGGATACGCAGTATTTT; CDR3aa: CASFDPGQGGDTQYF
abundance: once; j_gene: TRBJ1-3; v_gene: TRBV28; d_gene: NA; CDR3nt: TGTGCCAGCAGTTTATCCCCGCAGGGTGGAAACACCATATATTTT; CDR3aa: CASSLSPQGGNTIYF
abundance: once; j_gene: TRBJ1-1; v_gene: TRBV19; d_gene: NA; CDR3nt: TGTGCCAGTACCATATACCGACCGAGAGGGAGCCACACTGAAGCTTTCTTT; CDR3aa: CASTIYRPRGSHTEAFF
abundance: NA; j_gene: TRBJ2-2; v_gene: TRBV28; d_gene: NA; CDR3nt: TGTGCCAGCAGATGGACAGTAAACACCGGGGAGCTGTTTTTT; CDR3aa: CASRWTVNTGELFF
abundance: NA; j_gene: TRBJ1-5; v_gene: TRBV6-5; d_gene: NA; CDR3nt: TGTGCCAGCAGTTACTCAGGGGGTGAGCAGCCCCAGCATTTT; CDR3aa: CASSYSGGEQPQHF
abundance: NA; j_gene: TRBJ1-1; v_gene: TRBV5-1; d_gene: TRBD1; CDR3nt: TGCGCCAGCAAGGACAGGGCCGCTACGAACACTGAAGCTTTCTTT; CDR3aa: CASKDRAATNTEAFF
abundance: few; j_gene: TRBJ1-2; v_gene: TRBV14; d_gene: NA; CDR3nt: TGTGCCAGCACTGACCTTGGGCAGGGCCCCTATGGCTACACCTTC; CDR3aa: CASTDLGQGPYGYTF
abundance: NA; j_gene: TRBJ2-1; v_gene: TRBV13; d_gene: NA; CDR3nt: TGTGCCAGCAGCTTAATCCAAGGGGGCTACAATGAGCAGTTCTTC; CDR3aa: CASSLIQGGYNEQFF
abundance: once; j_gene: TRBJ2-7; v_gene: TRBV6-4; d_gene: TRBD1; CDR3nt: TGTGCCAGCAGTGACGGGGCCCCTAAACAGGGGGCGCGTTACGAGCAGTACTTC; CDR3aa: CASSDGAPKQGARYEQYF